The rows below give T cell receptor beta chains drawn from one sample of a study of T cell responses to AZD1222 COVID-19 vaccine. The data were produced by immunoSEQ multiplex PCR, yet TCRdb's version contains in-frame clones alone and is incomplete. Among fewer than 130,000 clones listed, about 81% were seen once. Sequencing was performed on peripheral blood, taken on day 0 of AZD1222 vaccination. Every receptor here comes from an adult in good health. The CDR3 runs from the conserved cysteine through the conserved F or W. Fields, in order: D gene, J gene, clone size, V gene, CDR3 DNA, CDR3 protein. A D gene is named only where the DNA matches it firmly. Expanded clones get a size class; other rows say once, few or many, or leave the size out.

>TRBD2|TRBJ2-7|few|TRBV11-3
TGTGCCAGCAGTCAAACTAGCGGGAGTTTCTACGAGCAGTACTTC
CASSQTSGSFYEQYF
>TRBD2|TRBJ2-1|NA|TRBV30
TGTGCCTGGAGTGTACTAGGCGGGGGGGACAATGAGCAGTTCTTC
CAWSVLGGGDNEQFF
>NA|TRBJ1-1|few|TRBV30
TGTGCCTGGAGGTGGCAGCTGAACACTGAAGCTTTCTTT
CAWRWQLNTEAFF
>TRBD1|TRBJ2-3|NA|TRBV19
TGTGCCAGTAGTGCCTGGACAGGGGCAACAGATACGCAGTATTTT
CASSAWTGATDTQYF
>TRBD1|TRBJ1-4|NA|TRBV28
TGTGCGTCAGGGGGTTTGAGTGAAAAACTGTTTTTT
CASGGLSEKLFF
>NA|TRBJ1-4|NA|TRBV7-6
TGTGCCAGCAGCTTAGACCCGGGACGGGGTGAAAAACTGTTTTTT
CASSLDPGRGEKLFF
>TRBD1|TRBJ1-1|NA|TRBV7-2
TGTGCCAGCAGCCTGAGACAGGGTGGGGCTGAAGCTTTCTTT
CASSLRQGGAEAFF
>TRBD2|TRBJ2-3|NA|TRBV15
TGTGCCACCAGCAGAGCCCCGGGACTAGCGGGAGTGGATACGCAGTATTTT
CATSRAPGLAGVDTQYF
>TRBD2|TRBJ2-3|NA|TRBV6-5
TGTGCCAGCAGCCAAGGGACTAGCGGGAGGGAGTATTTT
CASSQGTSGREYF
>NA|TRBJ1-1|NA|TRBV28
TGTGCCAGCTTGGGTATGTATGGTAGAATGAACACTGAAGCTTTCTTT
CASLGMYGRMNTEAFF
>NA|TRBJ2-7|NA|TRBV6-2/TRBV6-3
TGTGCCAGCAGTAGGGCAGCCTACGAGCAGTACTTC
CASSRAAYEQYF
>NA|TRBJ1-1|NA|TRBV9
TGTGCCAGCAGCGTAGCCCCTTCGGGGACGGGCACTGAAGCTTTCTTT
CASSVAPSGTGTEAFF
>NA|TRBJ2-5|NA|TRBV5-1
TGCGCCAGCAGCTCTGGGTACCAAGAGACCCAGTACTTC
CASSSGYQETQYF
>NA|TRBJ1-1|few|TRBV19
TGTGCCAGTAGTAATTTTGGTATGTCCACTGAAGCTTTCTTT
CASSNFGMSTEAFF
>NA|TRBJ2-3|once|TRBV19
TGTGCCAGTAGTATACAACCTAGCACAGATACGCAGTATTTT
CASSIQPSTDTQYF
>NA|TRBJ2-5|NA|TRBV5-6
TGTGCCAGCAGCCCGCGGGACTTTCAAGAGACCCAGTACTTC
CASSPRDFQETQYF
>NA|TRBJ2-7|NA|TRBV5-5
TGTGCCAGCAGCCGATCGGCCGCAGGGCCATACGAGCAGTACTTC
CASSRSAAGPYEQYF
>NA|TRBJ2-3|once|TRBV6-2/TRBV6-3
TGTGCCAGCAGTGGACGGGTCACACCCCGGGCTGGTGGAGATACGCAGTATTTT
CASSGRVTPRAGGDTQYF
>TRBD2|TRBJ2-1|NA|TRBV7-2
TGTGCCAGCAGACTAGAGGGCCAGCGGGGGGGTATTGAGCAGTTCTTC
CASRLEGQRGGIEQFF
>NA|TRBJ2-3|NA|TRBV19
TGTGCCAGTAGTATAGCGGACACAAGTTCTAGCACAGATACGCAGTATTTT
CASSIADTSSSTDTQYF
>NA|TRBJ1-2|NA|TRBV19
TGTGCCAGTACCGCAGGGTATGGCTACACCTTC
CASTAGYGYTF
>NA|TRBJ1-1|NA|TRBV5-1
TGCGCCAGCAGCTTGGTCGTTATGAACACTGAAGCTTTCTTT
CASSLVVMNTEAFF
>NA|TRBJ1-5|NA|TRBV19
TGTGCCAGTAGCTGGACAAATCAGCCCCAGCATTTT
CASSWTNQPQHF
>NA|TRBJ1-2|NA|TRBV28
TGTGCCAGCAGTAACAAAGCCTATGGCTACACCTTC
CASSNKAYGYTF
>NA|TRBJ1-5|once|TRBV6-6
TGTGCCAGCAGTCCCAAAGGAGGGATGACTCAGCCCCAGCATTTT
CASSPKGGMTQPQHF
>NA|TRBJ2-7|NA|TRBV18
TGTGCCAGCTCCCAGGGACGTAAGAAATTCCAGCAGTACTTC
CASSQGRKKFQQYF
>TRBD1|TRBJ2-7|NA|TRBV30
TGTGCCTGGAGAGACGACAGGGGGCAGTACGAGCAGTACTTC
CAWRDDRGQYEQYF
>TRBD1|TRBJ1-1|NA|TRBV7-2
TGTGCCAGCAGCTTAGAAACAGGGGGCACTGAAGCTTTCTTT
CASSLETGGTEAFF
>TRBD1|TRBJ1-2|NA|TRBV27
TGTGCCAGCAGTCAGCAGACAGGGAGGGAGCGGGCTAACTATGGCTACACCTTC
CASSQQTGRERANYGYTF
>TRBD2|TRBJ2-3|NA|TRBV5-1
TGCGCCAGCAGCTTGGATACTAGCGGGAGGACGCAGTATTTT
CASSLDTSGRTQYF
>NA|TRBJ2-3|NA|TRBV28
TGTGCCAGCAGTTCACAGGGCGCAGATACGCAGTATTTT
CASSSQGADTQYF
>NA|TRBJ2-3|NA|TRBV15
TGTGCCACCAGCAGAGATTCGGTTGATACGCAGTATTTT
CATSRDSVDTQYF
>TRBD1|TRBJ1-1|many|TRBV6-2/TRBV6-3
TGTGCCAGCAGGTACAGGGGCGGCACTGAAGCTTTCTTT
CASRYRGGTEAFF
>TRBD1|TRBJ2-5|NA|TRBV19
TGTGCCAGTAGTAGGGGACAGGGTTCTGGGACCCAGTACTTC
CASSRGQGSGTQYF
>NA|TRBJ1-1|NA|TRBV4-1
TGCGCCAGCAGGCCAGGAGGCAGGCGGGTCACTGAAGCTTTCTTT
CASRPGGRRVTEAFF
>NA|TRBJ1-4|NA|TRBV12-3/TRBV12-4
TGTGCCAGCAGTTCCCCCCCCGGGGGGCCGATTTTT
CASSSPPGGPIF
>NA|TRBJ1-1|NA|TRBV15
TGTGCCACCAGCAAAGGGGCCGGGGGTATGTACACTGAAGCTTTCTTT
CATSKGAGGMYTEAFF
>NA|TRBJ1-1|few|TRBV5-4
TGTGCCAGCAGCTTGGGCTTTGGGGGAGTGACTGAAGCTTTCTTT
CASSLGFGGVTEAFF
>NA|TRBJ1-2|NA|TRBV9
TGTGCCAGCAGCGTAGACCAGGGGATCTATGGCTACACCTTC
CASSVDQGIYGYTF
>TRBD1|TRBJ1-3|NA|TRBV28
TGTGCCAGCAGTACCCCGACAGGGGGTGAGGGAAACACCATATATTTT
CASSTPTGGEGNTIYF
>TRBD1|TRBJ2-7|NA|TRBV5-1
TGCGCCAGCAGCTTGATGGGACAGGGAAGTTTCCACGAGCAGTACTTC
CASSLMGQGSFHEQYF
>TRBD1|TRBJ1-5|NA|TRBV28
TGTGCCAGCAAGACGGACAGGGGCAATCAGCCCCAGCATTTT
CASKTDRGNQPQHF
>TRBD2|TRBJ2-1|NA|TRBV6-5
TGTGCCAGCAGTCCCAGCGGGACCTCCAATGAGCAGTTCTTC
CASSPSGTSNEQFF
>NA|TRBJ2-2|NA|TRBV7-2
TGTGCCAGCAGCCGTTTTGGCGGGGGCGGGAACACCGGGGAGCTGTTTTTT
CASSRFGGGGNTGELFF
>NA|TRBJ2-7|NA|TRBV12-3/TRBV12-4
TGTGCCAGCAGTTTTCTGGCAGCCTACGAGCAGTACTTC
CASSFLAAYEQYF